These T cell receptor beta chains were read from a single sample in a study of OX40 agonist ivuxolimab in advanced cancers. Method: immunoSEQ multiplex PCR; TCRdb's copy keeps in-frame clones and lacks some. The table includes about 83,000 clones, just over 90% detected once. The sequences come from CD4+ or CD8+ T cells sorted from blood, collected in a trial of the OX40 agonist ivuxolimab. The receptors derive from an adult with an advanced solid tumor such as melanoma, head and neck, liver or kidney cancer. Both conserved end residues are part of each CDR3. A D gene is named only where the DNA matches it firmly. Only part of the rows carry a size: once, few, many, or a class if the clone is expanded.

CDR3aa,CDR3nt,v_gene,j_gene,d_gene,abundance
CASSAGQGINTIYF,TGTGCCAGCAGCGCCGGACAGGGGATAAACACCATATATTTT,TRBV7-2,TRBJ1-3,TRBD1,NA
CASGGHSYEQYF,TGCGCCAGTGGGGGACATTCCTACGAGCAGTACTTC,TRBV23-1,TRBJ2-7,NA,NA
CATSRDRIYEQYF,TGTGCCACCTCTCGGGACAGGATCTACGAGCAGTACTTC,TRBV2,TRBJ2-7,TRBD1,few
CASSVGGSGNVRDNEQFF,TGTGCCAGCAGCGTAGGGGGGAGCGGTAACGTAAGGGACAATGAGCAGTTCTTC,TRBV9,TRBJ2-1,NA,NA
CASSLASGTQETQYF,TGTGCCAGCAGCTTAGCGAGCGGGACCCAAGAGACCCAGTACTTC,TRBV7-2,TRBJ2-5,TRBD2,NA
CASSPGQQNTEAFF,TGCGCCAGCAGCCCTGGACAGCAGAACACTGAAGCTTTCTTT,TRBV5-1,TRBJ1-1,NA,NA
CASSLLGQGGSPLHF,TGTGCCAGCAGCTTATTGGGACAGGGCGGTTCACCCCTCCACTTT,TRBV7-2,TRBJ1-6,TRBD1,NA
CASSLAGVSNEQFF,TGTGCCAGCAGTCTAGCGGGAGTGAGCAATGAGCAGTTCTTC,TRBV27,TRBJ2-1,TRBD2,NA
CASSETHFDTQYF,TGTGCCAGCAGTGAAACCCATTTTGATACGCAGTATTTT,TRBV25-1,TRBJ2-3,NA,NA
CASSSQLFQPQHF,TGTGCCAGCAGTTCACAGCTCTTTCAGCCCCAGCATTTT,TRBV28,TRBJ1-5,NA,NA
CASNSGTGELFF,TGTGCCAGCAATTCAGGGACCGGGGAGCTGTTTTTT,TRBV2,TRBJ2-2,NA,NA
CASSESRMAGGTQYF,TGCGCCAGCAGTGAGTCCCGGATGGCTGGGGGGACCCAGTACTTC,TRBV10-2,TRBJ2-5,NA,NA
CASSLVVHNEQFF,TGTGCCAGCAGTTTAGTGGTACACAATGAGCAGTTCTTC,TRBV28,TRBJ2-1,NA,NA
CASSFSGGEQYF,TGTGCCAGCAGCTTCTCTGGGGGCGAGCAGTACTTC,TRBV7-9,TRBJ2-7,NA,NA
CASNPGQNNEQFF,TGCGCCAGCAACCCGGGACAGAACAATGAGCAGTTCTTC,TRBV5-1,TRBJ2-1,TRBD1,NA
CASSLARLMNTEAFF,TGTGCCAGCAGCTTAGCACGGCTAATGAACACTGAAGCTTTCTTT,TRBV7-2,TRBJ1-1,NA,NA
CASSKEGGTRSHEQYF,TGTGCCAGCAGCAAAGAGGGGGGGACACGTTCCCACGAGCAGTACTTC,TRBV7-9,TRBJ2-7,NA,NA
CASSLFSGLSYNEQFF,TGTGCCAGCAGCCTATTTAGCGGGTTGTCCTACAATGAGCAGTTCTTC,TRBV11-2,TRBJ2-1,TRBD2,NA
CASSLDRPYEQYF,TGCGCCAGCAGCTTGGACAGGCCCTACGAGCAGTACTTC,TRBV5-1,TRBJ2-7,NA,NA
CASSLEGGGYRNTEAFF,TGTGCCAGCAGCTTAGAGGGCGGGGGTTATAGGAACACTGAAGCTTTCTTT,TRBV7-9,TRBJ1-1,NA,few
CASSPGAPGRDSPLHF,TGTGCCAGCAGCCCGGGGGCTCCGGGGAGGGATTCACCCCTCCACTTT,TRBV5-4,TRBJ1-6,NA,NA
CASSLDLGFSEQFF,TGTGCCAGCAGCTTAGATTTGGGGTTTTCTGAGCAGTTCTTC,TRBV11-2,TRBJ2-1,NA,NA
CASSPRLAGYQRTGELFF,TGTGCCAGCAGCCCGCGACTAGCGGGATATCAGCGGACCGGGGAGCTGTTTTTT,TRBV7-2,TRBJ2-2,TRBD2,NA
CASSSPGQGNEQFF,TGTGCCAGCAGTAGTCCGGGACAGGGGAATGAGCAGTTCTTC,TRBV28,TRBJ2-1,TRBD1,NA
CASSPSGGGVYGYTF,TGTGCCAGCAGCCCCTCAGGCGGCGGGGTCTATGGCTACACCTTC,TRBV7-2,TRBJ1-2,NA,NA
CASSPPPVGTEAFF,TGTGCCAGCTCACCACCGCCGGTAGGAACTGAAGCTTTCTTT,TRBV18,TRBJ1-1,NA,NA
CAEWTSGATYEQYF,TGTGCCGAGTGGACTAGCGGGGCTACCTACGAGCAGTACTTC,TRBV19,TRBJ2-7,TRBD2,NA
CASSDGPAREQYF,TGCGCCAGCAGTGATGGCCCAGCTCGGGAGCAGTACTTC,TRBV10-2,TRBJ2-7,NA,NA
CASSILEPYGYTF,TGTGCCAGCAGCATACTGGAGCCCTATGGCTACACCTTC,TRBV6-1,TRBJ1-2,NA,NA
CASSYRDLDGYTF,TGTGCCAGCAGTTATCGGGACTTAGATGGCTACACCTTC,TRBV27,TRBJ1-2,NA,NA
CASSEGGTGVGYTF,TGTGCCAGCAGCGAAGGAGGGACAGGCGTTGGCTACACCTTC,TRBV7-3,TRBJ1-2,TRBD1,NA
CASSPGQGRSYGYTF,TGTGCCAGCAGCCCAGGACAGGGGAGAAGCTATGGCTACACCTTC,TRBV7-2,TRBJ1-2,TRBD1,NA
CASSPRVYGPLLDQPQHF,TGTGCCAGTAGTCCGAGGGTTTATGGCCCCTTGTTGGATCAGCCCCAGCATTTT,TRBV19,TRBJ1-5,NA,NA
CSAVLYNEQFF,TGCAGTGCGGTGTTATACAATGAGCAGTTCTTC,TRBV20-1,TRBJ2-1,NA,NA
CASSLFISPGQETQYF,TGCGCCAGCAGCCTGTTCATTAGCCCGGGGCAAGAGACCCAGTACTTC,TRBV5-1,TRBJ2-5,NA,once
CASSRGTSGIGEQFF,TGTGCCAGCAGTAGAGGGACTAGCGGAATTGGTGAGCAGTTCTTC,TRBV6-6,TRBJ2-1,TRBD2,NA
CASSYSTSSYEQYF,TGTGCCAGCAGTTACTCGACGTCCTCCTACGAGCAGTACTTC,TRBV6-5,TRBJ2-7,NA,NA
CASSLATSQPQHF,TGTGCCAGCAGCTTAGCCACGTCTCAGCCCCAGCATTTT,TRBV7-6,TRBJ1-5,NA,NA
CASSYGTSGISYEQYF,TGTGCCAGCAGTTACGGGACTAGCGGAATTTCCTACGAGCAGTACTTC,TRBV6-6,TRBJ2-7,TRBD2,NA
CASSQDVQSNEKLFF,TGCGCCAGCAGCCAAGATGTACAGAGTAACGAAAAACTGTTTTTT,TRBV4-1,TRBJ1-4,NA,NA
CASSPPSSGLANGQFF,TGTGCCAGCTCACCACCGTCTAGCGGTTTGGCAAACGGGCAGTTCTTC,TRBV18,TRBJ2-1,TRBD2,NA
CASSSPRNQPNGYTF,TGTGCCAGCAGTTCCCCCCGTAACCAACCCAATGGCTACACCTTC,TRBV28,TRBJ1-2,NA,NA
CASRLGLAGGGNTGELFF,TGTGCCAGCAGGTTAGGGCTAGCGGGAGGAGGTAACACCGGGGAGCTGTTTTTT,TRBV7-8,TRBJ2-2,TRBD2,NA
CASTGTENSPLHF,TGTGCCAGTACCGGGACAGAGAATTCACCCCTCCACTTT,TRBV19,TRBJ1-6,TRBD1,NA
CASSPSASGNTIYF,TGTGCCAGCAGCCCGTCGGCCTCTGGAAACACCATATATTTT,TRBV7-8,TRBJ1-3,NA,NA
CASSPEGGRAHEQYF,TGTGCCAGCAGCCCAGAGGGCGGGAGGGCCCACGAGCAGTACTTC,TRBV7-2,TRBJ2-7,TRBD2,NA
CASTGQGRQPQHF,TGTGCCAGTACCGGACAGGGAAGACAGCCCCAGCATTTT,TRBV19,TRBJ1-5,TRBD1,NA
CASSNQDRSYEQYF,TGTGCCAGCAGCAATCAGGACCGCTCCTACGAGCAGTACTTC,TRBV21-1,TRBJ2-7,NA,NA
CASSPGTGAYEQYF,TGTGCCAGCAGTCCTGGGACAGGGGCCTACGAGCAGTACTTC,TRBV28,TRBJ2-7,TRBD1,NA
CASSVDRGTGANVLTF,TGTGCCAGCAGCGTGGACAGGGGGACTGGGGCCAACGTCCTGACTTTC,TRBV7-2,TRBJ2-6,TRBD1,few
CASREGTETQYF,TGTGCCAGTAGGGAGGGTACGGAGACCCAGTACTTC,TRBV19,TRBJ2-5,NA,NA
CASSLFAGAWGQFF,TGTGCCAGCAGCTTATTCGCGGGGGCCTGGGGGCAGTTCTTC,TRBV11-2,TRBJ2-1,NA,NA
CASSRQTTGETQYF,TGTGCCAGCTCGCGCCAAACAACCGGCGAGACCCAGTACTTC,TRBV18,TRBJ2-5,NA,NA
CASSLAGGVNTGELFF,TGTGCCAGCAGTTTGGCAGGGGGCGTTAACACCGGGGAGCTGTTTTTT,TRBV28,TRBJ2-2,TRBD1,NA
CASSYTRGTGGGGYTF,TGTGCCAGCAGTTATACACGAGGGACAGGGGGAGGTGGCTACACCTTC,TRBV6-5,TRBJ1-2,TRBD1,NA
CASSQDLGGNQPQHF,TGCGCCAGCAGCCAAGATTTAGGGGGCAATCAGCCCCAGCATTTT,TRBV4-3,TRBJ1-5,NA,NA
CASSLGQGASDEKLFF,TGCGCCAGCAGCCTCGGACAGGGGGCGAGTGACGAAAAACTGTTTTTT,TRBV5-1,TRBJ1-4,TRBD1,NA